The 22 T cell receptor beta chains below come from one sample, sequenced in a study of T-cell memory formation after mild COVID-19. Using its own MiXCR run on the 5' RACE reads, TCRdb lists one record per CDR3 protein. The sample has 450,000 or so distinct CDR3 sequences; around a quarter are singletons. The specimen sequenced was PBMCs or a T cell subset sorted from them (not recorded which). These receptors all come from an adult woman who had mild COVID-19 (a few samples of this study predate the infection). Cell type and time point are not known.

This clonotype was detected many times. The rearrangement links TRBV11-1 to TRBJ2-1; weak D call: TRBD2 (7 bases). The V end lost 5 bases, the J end lost 8 bases, and 19 bases lay between the germline ends. CDR1 SGHAT and CDR2 FQDESV come from the germline V gene (reference sequence). This CDR3 is 15 amino acids long. Here the CDR3 DNA reads TGTGCCAGCAGCCACCGGGGGGCGGGTATCGATGAGCAGTTCTTC. Translated, it gives CASSHRGAGIDEQFF. The full variable domain, completed using reference TRBV11-1 and TRBJ2-1, is EAEVAQSPRYKITEKSQAVAFWCDPISGHATLYWYRQILGQGPELLVQFQDESVVDDSQLPKDRFSAERLKGVDSTLKIQPAELGDSAMYLCASSHRGAGIDEQFFGPGTRLTVL.

This clonotype has a handful of counts. This chain connects TRBV28 to TRBJ2-5; 8 nucleotides match TRBD1. V shed 4 bases and J 1 base; nucleotides not matched to a gene: 5. The CDR3 length is 15 residues. Germline CDR1 MDHEN, CDR2 SYDVKM. For the CDR3, the DNA is TGTGCCAGCAGTTCAGGGGGCTTTCCCCAAGAGACCCAGTACTTC. As protein: CASSSGGFPQETQYF.

The genes are TRBV6-5 and TRBJ2-7, with D uncertain. CDR3 size: 14 residues. V was trimmed by 2 bases and J by 6 bases, leaving 14 bases between them. Germline V lookup: CDR1 MNHEY, CDR2 SVGAGI. CDR3 in DNA: TGTGCCAGCAGTTACCGGGCCGGGTACGGCGAGCAGTACTTC. Translated: CASSYRAGYGEQYF.

This clonotype has only a few counts. The gene calls are TRBV24-1 and TRBJ2-5; TRBD1 aligns across 9 bases. V lost 1 base, J lost 4 bases, and 6 bases stayed unmatched. Germline V gene sequence: CDR1 KGHDR, CDR2 SFDVKD. The CDR3 contains 16 residues. CDR3 DNA: TGTGCCACCAGTGATTTCGGCACAGGGGGCATAGAGACCCAGTACTTC. Its translation is CATSDFGTGGIETQYF.

In this sample, this clonotype turned up a few times. The chain combines TRBV12-3 or TRBV12-4 with TRBJ2-1; 13 bases line up with TRBD2. CDR3 size: 15 residues. V trimming: 3 bases; J trimming: 8 bases; junction bases outside the gene matches: 4. CDR3 loop: CASSFTSGRADEQFF. In DNA, the CDR3 is TGTGCCAGCAGTTTTACTAGCGGGAGGGCAGATGAGCAGTTCTTC.

This chain connects TRBV29-1 to TRBJ2-7; D remains ambiguous. Germline loops: CDR1 SQVTM, CDR2 ANQGSEA. This CDR3 contains 12 residues. Trimming shortened V by 5 bases and J by 2 bases, and 10 bases separated the two germline ends. This chain's CDR3 is CSVYSSPYEQYF. For the CDR3, the DNA is TGCAGCGTTTATAGCTCTCCCTACGAGCAGTACTTC.

V gene TRBV7-9 combines with J gene TRBJ1-1; D is uncertain. This CDR3 comprises 14 residues. Germline loops: CDR1 SEHNR, CDR2 FQNEAQ (reference sequence). V lost 4 bases, J lost 4 bases, and 13 bases lay in between. The CDR3 loop is CASSSKEYGTEAFF. CDR3 coding DNA: TGTGCCAGCAGCTCAAAAGAGTATGGCACTGAAGCTTTCTTT.

This clonotype has just a few counts. The genes are TRBV7-9 and TRBJ1-1; D is unresolved. From germline, CDR1 is SEHNR and CDR2 FQNEAQ (reference sequence). The ends were cut back, 1 base at V and 7 bases at J, with 13 bases in the middle. This CDR3 has 14 amino acids. In DNA form, the CDR3 reads TGTGCCAGCAGCTTAGAGCGAGGCATAGGTGAAGCTTTCTTT. Protein sequence: CASSLERGIGEAFF. Using reference TRBV7-9 and TRBJ1-1 for the parts outside the CDR3, the full variable domain is DTGVSQNPRHKITKRGQNVTFRCDPISEHNRLYWYRQTLGQGPEFLTYFQNEAQLEKSRLLSDRFSAERPKGSFSTLEIQRTEQGDSAMYLCASSLERGIGEAFFGQGTRLTVV.

The sample holds a few counts of this clonotype. This chain links TRBV29-1 with TRBJ1-1; D possibly corresponds to TRBD1 (5 bases). This CDR3 comprises 13 residues. V was pared by 1 base and J by 2 bases, with 8 bases between. The germline gives CDR1 SQVTM, CDR2 ANQGSEA. The CDR3 DNA reads as TGCAGCGTTGAAGGTGACAGCAACACTGAAGCTTTCTTT. Protein product: CSVEGDSNTEAFF.

V and J are TRBV5-1 and TRBJ2-3, with D possibly being TRBD2 (6 bases). Looked up from germline, CDR1 is SGHRS and CDR2 is YFSETQ. This CDR3 is 14 amino acids long. The V and J ends lost 5 bases and 1 base respectively, with 11 bases between them. The CDR3 reads CASRPTGGTDTQYF. CDR3 coding DNA: TGCGCCAGCAGGCCGACGGGAGGCACAGATACGCAGTATTTT.

V gene TRBV5-1 combines with J gene TRBJ2-1, with D hard to call. There are 14 residues in the CDR3. The ends were cut back, 1 base at V and 5 bases at J, with 10 bases in the middle. Germline-derived CDR1 and CDR2 are SGHRS and YFSETQ. The CDR3 here is CASSLLAADNEQFF. CDR3 in DNA: TGCGCCAGCAGCTTGTTGGCAGCCGACAATGAGCAGTTCTTC.

The J gene is TRBJ1-2, the V gene TRBV4-1, with D possibly matching TRBD1 (6 bases). V lost 4 bases and J lost 2, with 8 bases in between. Germline CDR1 MGHRA, CDR2 YSYEKL. This CDR3 comprises 13 residues. The CDR3 nucleotides are TGCGCCAGCAGCCCAGGGGCAAACTATGGCTACACCTTC. This encodes CASSPGANYGYTF.

Only a few counts were recorded for this clonotype. The chain recombines TRBV7-9 with TRBJ2-7, with D unresolved. Germline V gives CDR1 SEHNR, CDR2 FQNEAQ (reference sequence). V lost 7 bases, J lost 2 bases, and 15 bases lay in between. This CDR3 is 14 amino acids long. The CDR3 loop reads CASTQEHRPYEQYF. CDR3 DNA sequence: TGTGCCAGCACCCAAGAGCACCGTCCCTACGAGCAGTACTTC.

The chain joins TRBV20-1 to TRBJ2-1; 7 bases line up with TRBD2. The V gene's germline CDR1 is DFQATT and CDR2 SNEGSKA (reference sequence). The CDR3 loop spans 14 amino acids. The V gene end was trimmed by 3 bases and the J gene end by 4 bases; junction bases not matched to a gene: 6. CDR3 residues: CSASGGRGYNEQFF. CDR3 in DNA: TGCAGTGCTAGCGGGGGGAGAGGATACAATGAGCAGTTCTTC.

The J gene is TRBJ1-6, the V gene TRBV6-1; D is unclear. The CDR3 runs 15 residues. Germline loops: CDR1 MNHNS, CDR2 SASEGT. V lost 3 bases, J lost 3 bases, and 9 bases lay in between. The CDR3 coding sequence is TGTGCCAGCAGTGACAGCGAATACTATAATTCACCCCTCCACTTT. Its translation: CASSDSEYYNSPLHF.

This clonotype was seen repeatedly, ten times or more. The chain couples TRBV24-1 to TRBJ2-3, with TRBD2 identical over 7 bases. Germline CDR1 is KGHDR and CDR2 is SFDVKD. The CDR3 has 14 amino acids. The V gene end was trimmed by 3 bases and the J gene end by 3 bases; junction bases not matched to a gene: 2. The CDR3: CATSDQAGTDTQYF. The CDR3 DNA reads TGTGCCACCAGTGATCAAGCGGGGACAGATACGCAGTATTTT.

At least ten counts were recorded for this clonotype. The V call is TRBV7-2, the J call TRBJ2-1; 8 bases are shared with TRBD2. J was trimmed by 3 bases and V by 1 base; bases with no gene match: 8. The CDR3 covers 17 residues. CDR1 and CDR2 from the germline V gene are SGHTA and FQGNSA. Written as DNA, the CDR3 is TGTGCCAGCAGCTTAGGGCGGGGGACTAGGGGCTACAATGAGCAGTTCTTC. The encoded protein is CASSLGRGTRGYNEQFF.

J is TRBJ2-1 and V is TRBV12-3 or TRBV12-4; 9 nucleotides agree with TRBD1. The CDR3 runs to 20 residues. Trimming removed 6 bases from V and 1 base from J; junction bases left unmatched: 19. The CDR3 protein is CASSRDWGQGFLKSYNEQFF. The CDR3 DNA is TGTGCCAGCAGCCGAGACTGGGGACAGGGTTTTTTGAAGTCCTACAATGAGCAGTTCTTC.

V and J are TRBV6-5 and TRBJ2-5; TRBD1 agrees at 10 bases. The CDR3 runs to 15 residues. V lost 6 bases to trimming and J lost 2 bases; unmatched junction nucleotides: 6. Germline V gives CDR1 MNHEY, CDR2 SVGAGI. CDR3 bases: TGTGCCAGCAGGAGGACAGGGGGGTCACAAGAGACCCAGTACTTC. It encodes CASRRTGGSQETQYF.

This clonotype was observed many times. The chain uses TRBV11-2 and TRBJ2-7, with 11 nucleotides matching TRBD2. Looked up from germline, CDR1 is SGHAT and CDR2 is FQNNGV. The V gene end was trimmed by 5 bases and the J gene end by 6 bases; junction bases not matched to a gene: 9. The CDR3 loop spans 15 amino acids. The CDR3 region is CASSLRNSGRAEQYF. CDR3 sequence (DNA): TGTGCCAGCAGCCTACGGAATAGCGGGAGGGCCGAGCAGTACTTC.

This clonotype was found many times. This chain links TRBV30 with TRBJ1-5, with 8 bases matching TRBD1. The ends lost 0 bases at V and 8 bases at J; junction bases unmatched: 3. The length of the CDR3 is 13 residues. The germline V gene encodes CDR1 GTSNPN and CDR2 SVGIG (reference sequence). CDR3 region: CAWSVSGGKPQHF. The DNA of the CDR3 is TGTGCCTGGAGTGTATCAGGGGGCAAGCCCCAGCATTTT.

CDR3 sequence reads: CASSQDRRNSPLHF. Written as DNA, the CDR3 is TGTGCCAGCTCACAGGACAGGCGAAATTCACCCCTCCACTTT. J is TRBJ1-6 and V is TRBV18; 7 bases are a match to TRBD1. The CDR3 has 14 residues. V dropped 4 bases and J dropped 7; count of bases not matched to a gene: 4. Germline CDR1 is KGHSH and CDR2 is LQKENI.